This paragraph reports one TCR beta chain. The data were taken from a study of shared clonotypes between healthy human individuals. Study overall: Plates per donor: three CD4 naive, three CD4 memory, two CD8 naive, one CD8 memory.

Germline lookup yields CDR1 SGHVS and CDR2 FQNEAQ. There are 16 residues in the CDR3. V lost 1 base and J lost 4; bases outside the gene matches: 8. Using immunoSEQ multiplex PCR, the repertoire was profiled, and TCRdb retains in-frame clones only, with some absent. The table has some 2,000,000 clones, approximately 95% seen once. The sample taken for sequencing was naive CD4+ T cells sorted from blood. As for subset: CD45RA+ positively selected. The chain has TRBV7-8 and TRBJ2-7, with TRBD2 matching over 9 bases. The sequence was obtained from a man aged 18 to 35 in good health. CDR3 nucleotide sequence: TGTGCCAGCAGCTTAGGATGGCGGGAGGGCCCATACGAGCAGTACTTC. The encoded protein is CASSLGWREGPYEQYF.